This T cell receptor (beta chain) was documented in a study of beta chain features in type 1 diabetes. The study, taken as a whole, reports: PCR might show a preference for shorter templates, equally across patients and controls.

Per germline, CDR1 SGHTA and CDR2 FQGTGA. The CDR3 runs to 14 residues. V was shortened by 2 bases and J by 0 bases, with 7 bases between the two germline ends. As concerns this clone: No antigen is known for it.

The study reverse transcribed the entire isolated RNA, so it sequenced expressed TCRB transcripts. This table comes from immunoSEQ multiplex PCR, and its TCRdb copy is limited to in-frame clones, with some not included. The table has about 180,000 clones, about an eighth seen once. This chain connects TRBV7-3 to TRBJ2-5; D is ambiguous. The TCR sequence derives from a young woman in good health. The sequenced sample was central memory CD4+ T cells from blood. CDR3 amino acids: CASSLRTDQETQYF. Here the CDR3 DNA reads TGTGCCAGCAGCTTACGAACAGACCAAGAGACCCAGTACTTC.